This TCR beta chain is from a study of blood T cell repertoires in COVID-19. Study context: The United States, Italy and Spain provided the acute and convalescent COVID-19 samples. Sample material is recorded as cDNA or gDNA derived from T cells, B-cell-depleted T cells, or PBMCs.

Germline V gives CDR1 MNHEY, CDR2 SMNVEV (reference sequence). V lost 5 bases to trimming and J lost 3 bases; unmatched junction nucleotides: 9. The CDR3 length is 16 residues. Original handling: Estimation of nucleated cell counts relied on the amplification of reference gene primers. The data were produced by immunoSEQ multiplex PCR, yet TCRdb's version contains in-frame clones alone and is incomplete. V and J calls and clone size are those listed in that table; D and trimming were worked out from the DNA. The table records 200,000 to 250,000 clones, around 80% of them present only once. Sequences were obtained from peripheral blood. This sequence was found in a woman in her thirties or forties with acute or convalescent COVID-19. V usage is TRBV27 and J usage is TRBJ1-5; 8 positions agree with TRBD1. The CDR3 DNA reads TGTGCCAGCAGTGGAGCTGGGACAGGTCTCAATCAGCCCCAGCATTTT. It specifies CASSGAGTGLNQPQHF.